The TCR beta chain described here comes from a study of T cells after posttransplantation cyclophosphamide. General observations from the study: TRB overlap between skin or GI tissue T cells and blood was limited. Recipient CMV seropositivity and CMV reactivation strongly tracked TRB clonality. Donor-recipient repertoire similarity was low at 1-2 months, rising over year one.

Busulfan-fludarabine conditioning, marrow transplant, and cyclophosphamide on days +3 and +4 were administered. Repertoires were generated with immunoSEQ multiplex PCR, while TCRdb's copy carries only in-frame clones and drops some. The repertoire includes some 11,000 clones, about nine tenths of them detected once, and roughly 27% sits in the top ten. Turning to this clone: Its antigen is unidentified.

CDR1 and CDR2 (germline): SGHTA, FQGNSA. The CDR3 totals 15 residues. The V gene end was trimmed by 3 bases and the J gene end by 4 bases; junction bases not matched to a gene: 5. The sequence was collected from a young adult male patient who received an allogeneic stem cell transplant from a related donor, was CMV-positive, and had acute GVHD only. Some T cells could come from the graft donor. V usage is TRBV7-2 and J usage is TRBJ2-7; TRBD2 matches 11 bases. The specimen was CD4+ T cells sorted from PBMCs, collected after allogeneic stem cell transplant with posttransplant cyclophosphamide. This CDR3 is CASSFTSGGTYEQYF. For the CDR3, the DNA is TGTGCCAGCAGCTTTACTAGCGGGGGCACATACGAGCAGTACTTC.